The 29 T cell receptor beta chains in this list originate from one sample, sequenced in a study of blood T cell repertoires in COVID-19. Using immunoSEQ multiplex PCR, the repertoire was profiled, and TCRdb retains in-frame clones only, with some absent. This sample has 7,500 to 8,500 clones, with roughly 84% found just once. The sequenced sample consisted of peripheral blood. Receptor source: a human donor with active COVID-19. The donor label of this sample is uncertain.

This CDR3 is CASSSSGSHEQFF. Here the CDR3 DNA reads TGTGCCAGCAGCTCAAGCGGGTCTCATGAGCAGTTCTTC. The chain links TRBV7-3 to TRBJ2-1; weak D call: TRBD2 (6 bases). V was shortened by 4 bases and J by 8 bases, with 12 bases between the two germline ends. The CDR3 loop spans 13 amino acids. CDR1 is SGHTA and CDR2 is FQGTGA in the germline V gene.

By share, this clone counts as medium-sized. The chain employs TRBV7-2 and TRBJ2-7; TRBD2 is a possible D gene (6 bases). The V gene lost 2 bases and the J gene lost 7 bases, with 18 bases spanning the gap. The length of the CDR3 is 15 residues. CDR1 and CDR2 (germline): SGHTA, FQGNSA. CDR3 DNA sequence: TGTGCCAGCAGCTTAAACAGACTCGTCGCGGGGGAGCAGTACTTC. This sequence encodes CASSLNRLVAGEQYF.

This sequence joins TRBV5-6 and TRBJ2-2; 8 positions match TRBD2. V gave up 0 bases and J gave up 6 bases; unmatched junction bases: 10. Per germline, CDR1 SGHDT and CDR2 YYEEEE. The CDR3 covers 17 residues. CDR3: CASSLARERESPGELFF. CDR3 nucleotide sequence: TGTGCCAGCAGCTTGGCGCGGGAGCGGGAGTCCCCCGGGGAGCTGTTTTTT.

The CDR3 reads CASTKGQGREQFF. CDR3 sequence (DNA): TGTGCCAGCACCAAAGGACAGGGGCGGGAGCAGTTCTTC. The gene calls are TRBV25-1 and TRBJ2-1; 9 bases are shared with TRBD1. The V gene's germline CDR1 is MGHDK and CDR2 SYGVNS. The junction had 8 bases not matched to a gene; V was cut back by 7 bases and J by 10 bases. The CDR3 is 13 residues long.

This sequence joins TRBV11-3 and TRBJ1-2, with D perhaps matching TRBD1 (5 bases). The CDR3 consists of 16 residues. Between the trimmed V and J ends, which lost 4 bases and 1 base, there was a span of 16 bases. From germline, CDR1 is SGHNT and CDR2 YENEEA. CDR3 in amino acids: CASSSSRRDSNYGYTF. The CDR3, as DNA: TGTGCCAGCAGCTCGTCCAGACGAGACAGTAACTATGGCTACACCTTC.

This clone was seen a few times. The DNA for the CDR3 is TGCGCCAGCAGCTTCCCAAACCGTCTAGCGGGAGGAACCTACAATGAGCAGTTCTTC. Protein sequence: CASSFPNRLAGGTYNEQFF. The rearrangement links TRBV5-1 to TRBJ2-1; TRBD2 agrees at 11 bases. Germline V gene lookup returns CDR1 SGHRS and CDR2 YFSETQ. The CDR3 loop spans 19 amino acids. V dropped 2 bases and J dropped 2; count of bases not matched to a gene: 12. Supplemented by reference TRBV5-1 and TRBJ2-1, the full variable domain reads KAGVTQTPRYLIKTRGQQVTLSCSPISGHRSVSWYQQTPGQGLQFLFEYFSETQRNKGNFPGRFSGRQFSNSRSEMNVSTLELGDSALYLCASSFPNRLAGGTYNEQFFGPGTRLTVL.

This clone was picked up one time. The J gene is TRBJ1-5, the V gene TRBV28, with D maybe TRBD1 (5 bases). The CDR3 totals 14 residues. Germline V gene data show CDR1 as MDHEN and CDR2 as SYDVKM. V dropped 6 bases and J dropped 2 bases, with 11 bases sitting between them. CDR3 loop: CASRSGGGNQPQHF. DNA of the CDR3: TGTGCCAGCAGAAGCGGGGGAGGCAATCAGCCCCAGCATTTT.

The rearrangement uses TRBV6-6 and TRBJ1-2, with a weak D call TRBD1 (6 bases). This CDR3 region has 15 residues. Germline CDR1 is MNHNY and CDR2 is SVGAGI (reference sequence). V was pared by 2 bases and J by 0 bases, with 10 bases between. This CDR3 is CASSYEDRSNYGYTF. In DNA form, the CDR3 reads TGTGCCAGCAGTTACGAGGACAGATCTAACTATGGCTACACCTTC.

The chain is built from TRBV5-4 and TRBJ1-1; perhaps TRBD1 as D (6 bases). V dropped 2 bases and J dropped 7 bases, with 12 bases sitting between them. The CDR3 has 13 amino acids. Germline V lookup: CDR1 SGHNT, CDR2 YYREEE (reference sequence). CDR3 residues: CASSLGGALEAFF. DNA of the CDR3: TGTGCCAGCAGCTTAGGGGGGGCGCTTGAAGCTTTCTTT.

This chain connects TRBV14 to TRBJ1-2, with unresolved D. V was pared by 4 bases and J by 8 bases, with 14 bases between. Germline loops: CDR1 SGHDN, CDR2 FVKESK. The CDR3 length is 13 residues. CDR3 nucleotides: TGTGCCAGCAGCCCCCCCGGGTTTGGAGGCTACACCTTC. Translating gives CASSPPGFGGYTF.

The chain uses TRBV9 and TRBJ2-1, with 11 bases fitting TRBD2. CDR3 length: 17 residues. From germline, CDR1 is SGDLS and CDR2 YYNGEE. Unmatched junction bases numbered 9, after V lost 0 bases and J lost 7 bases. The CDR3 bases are TGTGCCAGCAGCGTAGCAGGTAGCGGGAGGGCCACGAATGAGCAGTTCTTC. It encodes CASSVAGSGRATNEQFF. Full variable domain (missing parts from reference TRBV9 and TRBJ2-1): DSGVTQTPKHLITATGQRVTLRCSPRSGDLSVYWYQQSLDQGLQFLIQYYNGEERAKGNILERFSAQQFPDLHSELNLSSLELGDSALYFCASSVAGSGRATNEQFFGPGTRLTVL.

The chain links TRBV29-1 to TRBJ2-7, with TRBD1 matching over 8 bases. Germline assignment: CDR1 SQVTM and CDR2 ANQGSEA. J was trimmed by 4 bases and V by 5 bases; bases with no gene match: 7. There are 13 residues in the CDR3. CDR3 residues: CSVTRDRTYEQYF. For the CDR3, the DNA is TGCAGCGTTACCCGGGACAGGACTTACGAGCAGTACTTC.

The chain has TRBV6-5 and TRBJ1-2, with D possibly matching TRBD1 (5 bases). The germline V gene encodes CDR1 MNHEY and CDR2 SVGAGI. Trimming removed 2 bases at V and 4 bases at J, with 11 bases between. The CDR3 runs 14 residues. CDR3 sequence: CASSYGAGLYGYTF. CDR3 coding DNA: TGTGCCAGCAGTTACGGGGCAGGCCTCTATGGCTACACCTTC.

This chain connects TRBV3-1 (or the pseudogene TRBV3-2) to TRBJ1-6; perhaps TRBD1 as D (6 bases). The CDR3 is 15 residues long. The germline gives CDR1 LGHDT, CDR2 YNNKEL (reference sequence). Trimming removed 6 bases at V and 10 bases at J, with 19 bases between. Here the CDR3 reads CASSSRVGGGSPLHF. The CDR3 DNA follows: TGTGCCAGCAGTAGCAGGGTTGGGGGCGGCTCACCCCTCCACTTT.

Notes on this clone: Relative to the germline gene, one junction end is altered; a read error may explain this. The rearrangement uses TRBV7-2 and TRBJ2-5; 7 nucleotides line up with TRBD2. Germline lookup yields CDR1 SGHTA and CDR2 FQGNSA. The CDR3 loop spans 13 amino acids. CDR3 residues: CASSIAGRETQYF. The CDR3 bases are TGTGCCAGCAGCATAGCGGGCCGAGAGACCCAGTACTTC.

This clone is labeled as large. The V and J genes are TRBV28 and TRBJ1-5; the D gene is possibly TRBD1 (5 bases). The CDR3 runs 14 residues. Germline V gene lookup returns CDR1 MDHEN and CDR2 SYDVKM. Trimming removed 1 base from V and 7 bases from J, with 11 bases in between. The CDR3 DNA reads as TGTGCCAGCAGTTTATCGGGGGTGGAACAGCCCCAGCATTTT. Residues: CASSLSGVEQPQHF.

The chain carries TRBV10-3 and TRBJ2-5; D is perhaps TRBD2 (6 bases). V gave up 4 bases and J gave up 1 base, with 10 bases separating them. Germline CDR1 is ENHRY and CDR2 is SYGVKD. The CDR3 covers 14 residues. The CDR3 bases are TGTGCCATCAGTGGGGAGCGGGTCCAAGAGACCCAGTACTTC. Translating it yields CAISGERVQETQYF.

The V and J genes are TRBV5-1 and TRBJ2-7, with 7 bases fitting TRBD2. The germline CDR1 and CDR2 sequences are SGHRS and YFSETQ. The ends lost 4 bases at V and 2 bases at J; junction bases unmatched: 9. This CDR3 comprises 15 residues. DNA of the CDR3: TGCGCCAGCAGCCCGAACACCGGGACTACCTACGAGCAGTACTTC. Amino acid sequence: CASSPNTGTTYEQYF.

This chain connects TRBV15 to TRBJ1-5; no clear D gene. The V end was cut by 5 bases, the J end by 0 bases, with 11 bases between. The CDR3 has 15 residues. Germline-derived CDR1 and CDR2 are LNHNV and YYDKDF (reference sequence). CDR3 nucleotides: TGTGCCACCAGCTTTGAGGGTTATAGCAATCAGCCCCAGCATTTT. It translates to CATSFEGYSNQPQHF.

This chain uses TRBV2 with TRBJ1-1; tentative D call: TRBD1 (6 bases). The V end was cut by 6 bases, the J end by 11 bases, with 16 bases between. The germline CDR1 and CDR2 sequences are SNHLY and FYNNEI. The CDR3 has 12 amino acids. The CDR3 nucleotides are TGTGCCAGCAGAATGAACAGGGATCGTGCTTTCTTT. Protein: CASRMNRDRAFF.

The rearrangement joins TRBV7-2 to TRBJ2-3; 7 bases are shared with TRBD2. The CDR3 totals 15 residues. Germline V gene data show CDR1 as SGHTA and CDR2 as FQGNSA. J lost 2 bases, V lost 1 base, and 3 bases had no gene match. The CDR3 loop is CASSLVLAATDTQYF. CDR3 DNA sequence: TGTGCCAGCAGCTTAGTTCTAGCGGCCACAGATACGCAGTATTTT.

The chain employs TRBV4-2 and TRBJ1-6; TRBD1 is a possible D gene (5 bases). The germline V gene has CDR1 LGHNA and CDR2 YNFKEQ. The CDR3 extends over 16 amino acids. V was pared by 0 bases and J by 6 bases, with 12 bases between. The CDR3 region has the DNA TGTGCCAGCAGCCAAGATATGGGGGGATCTAATTCACCCCTCCACTTT. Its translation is CASSQDMGGSNSPLHF.

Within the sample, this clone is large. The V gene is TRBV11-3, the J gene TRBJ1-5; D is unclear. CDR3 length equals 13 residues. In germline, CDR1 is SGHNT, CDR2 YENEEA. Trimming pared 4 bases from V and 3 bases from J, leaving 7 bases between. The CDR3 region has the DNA TGTGCCAGCAGCTACGCAGTCAATCAGCCCCAGCATTTT. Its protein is CASSYAVNQPQHF.

The CDR3 loop is CASSPQQLAETQYF. The CDR3 region has the DNA TGTGCCAGCAGTCCCCAGCAACTAGCGGAGACCCAGTACTTC. This sequence joins TRBV7-2 and TRBJ2-5; 7 positions match TRBD2. The CDR3 has 14 amino acids. The V segment lost 6 bases and the J segment 5 bases; nucleotides outside the gene matches: 9. The germline gives CDR1 SGHTA, CDR2 FQGNSA.

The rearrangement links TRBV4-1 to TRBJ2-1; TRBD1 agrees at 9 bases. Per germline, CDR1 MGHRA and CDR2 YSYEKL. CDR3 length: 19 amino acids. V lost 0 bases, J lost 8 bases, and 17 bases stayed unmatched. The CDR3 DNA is TGCGCCAGCAGCCAAGATTTCCGGTATGGAGGGACAGGGATGGATGAGCAGTTCTTC. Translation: CASSQDFRYGGTGMDEQFF.

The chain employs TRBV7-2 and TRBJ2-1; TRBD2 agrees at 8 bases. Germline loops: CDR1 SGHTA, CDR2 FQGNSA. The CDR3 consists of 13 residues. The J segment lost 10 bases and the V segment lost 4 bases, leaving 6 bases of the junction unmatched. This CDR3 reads CASSSRASGEQFF. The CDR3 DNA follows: TGTGCCAGCAGCTCCCGGGCTAGCGGGGAGCAGTTCTTC.

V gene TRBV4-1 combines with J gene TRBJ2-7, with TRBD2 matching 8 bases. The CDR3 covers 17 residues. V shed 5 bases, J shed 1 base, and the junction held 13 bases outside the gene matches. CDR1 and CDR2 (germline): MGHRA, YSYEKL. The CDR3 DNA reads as TGCGCCAGCAGCATTATAGGGACTAGTTATTTTTCCTACGAGCAGTACTTC. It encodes CASSIIGTSYFSYEQYF.

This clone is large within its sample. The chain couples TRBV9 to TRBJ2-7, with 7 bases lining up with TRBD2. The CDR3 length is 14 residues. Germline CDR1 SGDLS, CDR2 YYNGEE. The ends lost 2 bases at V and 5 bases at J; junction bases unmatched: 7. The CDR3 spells CASSVGGTSDEQYF. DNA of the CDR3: TGTGCCAGCAGCGTGGGAGGGACCAGCGACGAGCAGTACTTC.

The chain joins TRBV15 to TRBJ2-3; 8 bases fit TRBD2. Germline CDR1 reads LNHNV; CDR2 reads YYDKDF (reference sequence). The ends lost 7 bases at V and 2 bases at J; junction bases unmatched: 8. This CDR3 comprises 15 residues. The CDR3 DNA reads TGTGCCACCAACCTGGGCGGGAGGCCCACAGATACGCAGTATTTT. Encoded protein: CATNLGGRPTDTQYF.